The T cell receptor (beta chain) under discussion was sequenced for a study of T cells in Graves' hyperthyroidism and ophthalmopathy. General study points: Researchers found most expanded thyroid clonotypes above 0.001 in blood as well.

The PBMCs were taken from around 9.1 ml of fresh peripheral blood. The investigators amplified TCR beta CDR3 regions from RNA transcripts. The HTBI set primed first-round TCR CDR3 RT-PCR. TCRdb used MiXCR to reprocess the multiplex PCR reads, holding one entry per CDR3 protein. The repertoire holds roughly 600,000 distinct CDR3 sequences, with approximately 15% as singletons. The germline V gene encodes CDR1 SGHRS and CDR2 YFSETQ. The CDR3 spans 14 residues. The V end was cut by 3 bases, the J end by 4 bases, with 13 bases between. This clonotype has ten or more counts. The antigen remains unidentified.

Sequencing was performed on blood. The origin of this receptor is a woman aged 45-65 years with Graves' ophthalmopathy. This sequence joins TRBV5-1 and TRBJ1-2; D remains ambiguous. The CDR3 sequence is CASSSDTYLYGYTF. The DNA of the CDR3 is TGCGCCAGCAGCTCCGACACATACCTCTATGGCTACACCTTC.